The 10 T cell receptor beta chains below were found in one sample sequenced in a study of cytotoxic CD8 clonotypes in ibrutinib-treated CLL. The repertoire was sequenced with immunoSEQ multiplex PCR; TCRdb's copy has only in-frame clones and lacks some. The table shows under 45,000 clones, with 65% to 70% occurring only once. Source: PBMCs, taken at disease progression, from a patient treated with ibrutinib. The receptors were gathered from a human donor with chronic lymphocytic leukemia.

This sequence joins TRBV2 and TRBJ1-2; possibly TRBD1 for D (6 bases). CDR1 is SNHLY and CDR2 is FYNNEI in the germline V gene. This CDR3 is built from 13 residues. The V end was cut by 9 bases, the J end by 1 base, with 12 bases between. CDR3 sequence reads: CARRGQLNYGYTF. The CDR3 DNA is TGTGCCAGAAGGGGACAACTTAACTATGGCTACACCTTC.

The chain combines TRBV18 with TRBJ2-1; unclear D gene. Germline CDR1 is KGHSH and CDR2 is LQKENI. The length of the CDR3 is 14 residues. V lost 3 bases, J lost 5 bases, and 11 bases lay in between. The chain's CDR3 is CASSPEAIHNEQFF. The CDR3 DNA sequence: TGTGCCAGCTCACCTGAAGCCATCCACAATGAGCAGTTCTTC.

The chain joins TRBV25-1 to TRBJ1-3; no reliable D call. This CDR3 contains 15 residues. The germline V and J ends were trimmed by 4 bases and 2 bases, with 12 bases remaining between them. Per the germline V gene, CDR1 is MGHDK and CDR2 is SYGVNS. CDR3 protein: CASSGRSGAGNTIYF. DNA for the CDR3: TGTGCCAGCAGTGGTCGCAGTGGAGCTGGAAACACCATATATTTT.

This clone has more than one count but fewer than ten. The rearrangement links TRBV14 to TRBJ2-3, with 9 bases lining up with TRBD2. Germline lookup yields CDR1 SGHDN and CDR2 FVKESK. V trimming: 6 bases; J trimming: 3 bases; junction bases outside the gene matches: 10. The CDR3 spans 16 residues. The chain's CDR3 is CASSPRVAGVTDTQYF. CDR3 in DNA: TGTGCCAGCAGTCCCCGGGTAGCGGGAGTGACAGATACGCAGTATTTT. The full variable domain, completed using reference TRBV14 and TRBJ2-3, is EAGVTQFPSHSVIEKGQTVTLRCDPISGHDNLYWYRRVMGKEIKFLLHFVKESKQDESGMPNNRFLAERTGGTYSTLKVQPAELEDSGVYFCASSPRVAGVTDTQYFGPGTRLTVL.

The chain uses TRBV19 and TRBJ2-5; 9 bases match TRBD1. V gave up 3 bases and J gave up 4 bases; unmatched junction bases: 3. This CDR3 is 14 amino acids long. In germline, CDR1 is LNHDA, CDR2 SQIVND (reference sequence). The CDR3 coding sequence is TGTGCCAGTAGTATTGTACAGGGGGCAGAGACCCAGTACTTC. Translation: CASSIVQGAETQYF.

Only a few counts were recorded for this clone. CDR3 DNA sequence: TGTGCCAGCAGTGACGGACAGGGCGGCTATGGCTACACCTTC. This gives the protein CASSDGQGGYGYTF. V gene TRBV6-4 combines with J gene TRBJ1-2, with TRBD1 matching over 8 bases. V lost 2 bases, J lost 4 bases, and 3 bases stayed unmatched. The CDR3 spans 14 residues. Germline assignment: CDR1 MRHNA and CDR2 SNTAGT.

The sample holds a few counts of this clone. In DNA form, the CDR3 reads TGTGCCAGTAGCCCGTGGCCAGGCTACCAAGAGACCCAGTACTTC. Its translation: CASSPWPGYQETQYF. The J gene is TRBJ2-5, the V gene TRBV19, with D uncertain. Per the germline V gene, CDR1 is LNHDA and CDR2 is SQIVND (reference sequence). The CDR3 contains 15 residues. The ends were cut back, 6 bases at V and 0 bases at J, with 14 bases in the middle.

This chain joins TRBV5-1 and TRBJ2-7; D unresolved. CDR3 size: 13 residues. Germline V CDR1 and CDR2: SGHRS, YFSETQ. V lost 2 bases, J lost 4 bases, and 10 bases lay in between. CDR3 region: CASSLDLTYEQYF. The CDR3 DNA reads TGCGCCAGCAGCTTAGACTTAACTTACGAGCAGTACTTC.

This clone showed up just once. Other DNA sequences in this sample translate to the same CDR3. The chain couples TRBV29-1 to TRBJ1-4; the D gene is possibly TRBD1 (5 bases). Germline V gene data show CDR1 as SQVTM and CDR2 as ANQGSEA. Trimming shortened V by 6 bases and J by 2 bases, and 7 bases separated the two germline ends. This CDR3 is built from 12 residues. The CDR3 nucleotides are TGCAGCGTCGGGGCGACTAATGAAAAACTGTTTTTT. Protein product: CSVGATNEKLFF.

This chain connects TRBV7-2 to TRBJ2-3, with 16 bases fitting TRBD2. The CDR3 has 16 amino acids. V shed 5 bases and J 5 bases; nucleotides not matched to a gene: 4. CDR1 is SGHTA and CDR2 is FQGNSA in the germline V gene. CDR3 sequence: CASSRGLAGGGDTQYF. In DNA, the CDR3 is TGTGCCAGCAGCCGGGGACTAGCGGGAGGGGGAGATACGCAGTATTTT.